These 18 T cell receptor beta chains share one sample of origin, sequenced in a study of blood T cell repertoires in COVID-19. Clones were read by immunoSEQ multiplex PCR, and TCRdb kept only the in-frame ones, dropping some. The sample carries around 190,000 clones, over 80% recorded once. Sequencing was done on a sample of PBMCs or T cells enriched from blood (not recorded which). The receptors stem from a woman aged 25 to 39 who had been exposed to COVID-19.

V usage is TRBV7-2 and J usage is TRBJ1-2; D unresolved. CDR1 SGHTA and CDR2 FQGNSA come from the germline V gene. V was pared by 3 bases and J by 8 bases, with 19 bases between. The CDR3 spans 15 residues. CDR3 DNA: TGTGCCAGCAGCTTCGATTCGGCACTAGCGGGGGGCTACACCTTC. Translation gives CASSFDSALAGGYTF. Full variable domain (remainder filled in from reference TRBV7-2 and TRBJ1-2): GAGVSQSPSNKVTEKGKDVELRCDPISGHTALYWYRQSLGQGLEFLIYFQGNSAPDKSGLPSDRFSAERTGGSVSTLTIQRTQQEDSAVYLCASSFDSALAGGYTFGSGTRLTVV.

This chain links TRBV28 with TRBJ1-5, with D possibly TRBD1 on 5 matching bases. CDR3 length: 14 residues. The germline V gene encodes CDR1 MDHEN and CDR2 SYDVKM. V lost 4 bases, J lost 4 bases, and 11 bases lay in between. Here the CDR3 reads CASSSSRANQPQHF. The CDR3 region has the DNA TGTGCCAGCAGTTCCAGCAGGGCTAATCAGCCCCAGCATTTT.

The genes are TRBV14 and TRBJ1-1, with TRBD1 matching 10 bases. With V trimmed by 6 bases and J by 7 bases, 8 bases remained unmatched. Germline V lookup: CDR1 SGHDN, CDR2 FVKESK. CDR3 length equals 14 residues. CDR3 residues: CASRLTGGIGEAFF. The CDR3 DNA follows: TGTGCCAGCAGACTGACAGGGGGCATTGGTGAAGCTTTCTTT.

This chain uses TRBV27 with TRBJ2-2, with D hard to call. Trimming left V 3 bases short and J 6 bases short, with 14 bases between. Germline CDR1 reads MNHEY; CDR2 reads SMNVEV (reference sequence). This CDR3 has 15 residues. CDR3 residues: CASSFSVEVAGELFF. The CDR3 DNA reads as TGTGCCAGCAGTTTTTCGGTAGAGGTCGCCGGGGAGCTGTTTTTT.

The chain employs TRBV12-3 or TRBV12-4 and TRBJ1-2; 9 nucleotides match TRBD1. V lost 4 bases and J lost 8; bases outside the gene matches: 5. The CDR3 sequence is 13 residues long. This chain's CDR3 is CASSSQGARGYTF. In DNA form, the CDR3 reads TGTGCCAGCAGTTCACAGGGGGCTCGAGGCTACACCTTC.

This chain links TRBV7-9 with TRBJ1-1; 8 bases agree with TRBD1. Germline V lookup: CDR1 SEHNR, CDR2 FQNEAQ (reference sequence). The V and J ends lost 5 bases and 2 bases, in that order; junction bases with no gene match: 7. The CDR3 extends over 15 amino acids. The CDR3 here is CASSPRQGFNTEAFF. The CDR3 DNA reads as TGTGCCAGCAGCCCTCGACAGGGGTTTAACACTGAAGCTTTCTTT.

The chain carries TRBV9 and TRBJ2-1; D perhaps matches TRBD2 (7 bases). Trimming took 0 bases from V and 0 from J, leaving 10 bases between them. This CDR3 comprises 16 residues. Germline V lookup: CDR1 SGDLS, CDR2 YYNGEE. The CDR3 region has the DNA TGTGCCAGCAGCGTAGGCGGGGGCAGCTCCTACAATGAGCAGTTCTTC. Translation gives CASSVGGGSSYNEQFF.

This rearrangement joins TRBV29-1 to TRBJ2-3; D unresolved. The CDR3 has 16 amino acids. Germline values: CDR1 SQVTM, CDR2 ANQGSEA. V was pared by 3 bases and J by 1 base, with 17 bases between. CDR3 coding DNA: TGCAGCGTTGATAGGTTGACTGTCTCGGGCACAGATACGCAGTATTTT. Translation gives CSVDRLTVSGTDTQYF.

The chain links TRBV13 to TRBJ2-7; 10 bases fit TRBD1. The V gene's germline CDR1 is PRHDT and CDR2 FYEKMQ (reference sequence). Unmatched junction bases numbered 4, after V lost 5 bases and J lost 0 bases. The CDR3 is made up of 15 amino acids. In DNA form, the CDR3 reads TGTGCCAGCAGCGGGGACAGGGGCAGCTCCTACGAGCAGTACTTC. Amino acid sequence: CASSGDRGSSYEQYF.

The rearrangement links TRBV6-2 or TRBV6-3 to TRBJ2-2; 7 bases are shared with TRBD1. Germline V gene data show CDR1 as MNHEY and CDR2 as SVGEGT. V was pared by 2 bases and J by 2 bases, with 5 bases of the junction left unmatched. This CDR3 is 16 amino acids long. The CDR3 loop is CASSYKGGENTGELFF. The CDR3 nucleotides are TGTGCCAGCAGTTACAAAGGGGGCGAAAACACCGGGGAGCTGTTTTTT.

This clone was seen once. The chain links TRBV30 to TRBJ2-2; TRBD2 matches at 10 bases. Trimming took 5 bases from V and 9 from J; bases not matched to a gene: 9. In germline, CDR1 is GTSNPN, CDR2 SVGIG (reference sequence). This CDR3 contains 14 residues. This chain's CDR3 is CAWESGGALRELFF. The CDR3, as DNA: TGTGCCTGGGAAAGCGGGGGGGCCTTGAGGGAGCTGTTTTTT.

In this sample, this clone turned up once. The chain uses TRBV19 and TRBJ2-1; 11 nucleotides align to TRBD1. The CDR3 is 15 residues long. V lost 3 bases, J lost 7 bases, and 5 bases stayed unmatched. Germline lookup yields CDR1 LNHDA and CDR2 SQIVND (reference sequence). As DNA, the CDR3 is TGTGCCAGTAGTATGGACAGGGGGCTGATGAATGAGCAGTTCTTC. Amino acid sequence: CASSMDRGLMNEQFF.

This chain connects TRBV12-3 or TRBV12-4 to TRBJ1-2; D is undetermined. Deletions cut 3 bases from V and 4 bases from J, with 6 bases between. The CDR3 length is 12 residues. The CDR3 region has the DNA TGTGCCAGCAGTTTGGCCCTCTATGGCTACACCTTC. Translation: CASSLALYGYTF.

This clone has only a few counts. The V and J genes are TRBV5-8 and TRBJ2-7, with D perhaps TRBD2 (6 bases). Germline loops: CDR1 SGHTS, CDR2 YDEGEE. Trimming pared 4 bases from V and 3 bases from J, leaving 17 bases between. The CDR3 has 15 amino acids. CDR3 coding DNA: TGTGCCAGCAGCCGGGGACTTCGACATGACTACGAGCAGTACTTC. It specifies CASSRGLRHDYEQYF.

This chain links TRBV5-4 with TRBJ2-2; maybe TRBD2 (6 bases). The CDR3 totals 15 residues. With 4 bases removed from V and 4 bases from J, the gap between germline ends came to 14 bases. Germline V gives CDR1 SGHNT, CDR2 YYREEE (reference sequence). In DNA form, the CDR3 reads TGTGCCAGCAGCGGGGACGTTAGCGGCACCGGGGAGCTGTTTTTT. It translates to CASSGDVSGTGELFF.

The chain is built from TRBV5-5 and TRBJ1-1, with TRBD1 as a possible D gene (6 bases). V was trimmed by 5 bases and J by 5 bases, leaving 13 bases between them. The CDR3 consists of 13 residues. Germline CDR1 reads SGHKS; CDR2 reads YYEKEE (reference sequence). CDR3 bases: TGTGCCAGCAGGTTTACAGGGTGGACTGAAGCTTTCTTT. It codes for CASRFTGWTEAFF.

V gene TRBV4-1 combines with J gene TRBJ1-1; 10 bases line up with TRBD1. V was clipped by 3 bases and J by 0 bases; unmatched bases: 1. The V gene's germline CDR1 is MGHRA and CDR2 YSYEKL. This CDR3 has 15 amino acids. The CDR3 protein is CASSQGQGMNTEAFF. The CDR3 DNA sequence: TGCGCCAGCAGCCAGGGACAGGGGATGAACACTGAAGCTTTCTTT.

The V call is TRBV27, the J call TRBJ1-3, with no clear D. CDR3 size: 13 residues. Germline CDR1 reads MNHEY; CDR2 reads SMNVEV (reference sequence). Deletions cut 6 bases from V and 4 bases from J, with 10 bases between. CDR3 protein: CASRPGGGNTIYF. Here the CDR3 DNA reads TGTGCCAGCAGGCCCGGCGGCGGAAACACCATATATTTT.